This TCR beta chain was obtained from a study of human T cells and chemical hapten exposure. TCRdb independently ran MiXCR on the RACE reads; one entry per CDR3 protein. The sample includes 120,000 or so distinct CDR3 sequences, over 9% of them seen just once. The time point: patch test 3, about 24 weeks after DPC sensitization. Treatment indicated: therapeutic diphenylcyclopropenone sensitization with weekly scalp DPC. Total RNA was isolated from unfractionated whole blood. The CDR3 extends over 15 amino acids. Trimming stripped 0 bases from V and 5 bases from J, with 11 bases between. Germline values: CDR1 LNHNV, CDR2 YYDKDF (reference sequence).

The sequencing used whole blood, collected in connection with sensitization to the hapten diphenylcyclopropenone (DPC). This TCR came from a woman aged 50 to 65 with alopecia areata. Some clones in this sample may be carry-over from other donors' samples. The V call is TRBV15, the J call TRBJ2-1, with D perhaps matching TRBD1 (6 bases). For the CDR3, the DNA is TGTGCCACCAGCAGAGATGGCAGGGGCGACAATGAGCAGTTCTTC. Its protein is CATSRDGRGDNEQFF. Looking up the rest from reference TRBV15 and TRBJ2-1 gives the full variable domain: DAMVIQNPRYQVTQFGKPVTLSCSQTLNHNVMYWYQQKSSQAPKLLFHYYDKDFNNEADTPDNFQSRRPNTSFCFLDIRSPGLGDTAMYLCATSRDGRGDNEQFFGPGTRLTVL.